Each of the 27 T cell receptor beta chains below was sequenced from the same sample in a study of blood T cell repertoires in COVID-19. This table comes from immunoSEQ multiplex PCR, and its TCRdb copy is limited to in-frame clones, with some not included. Here the sample spans roughly 380,000 clones, approximately 91% being singletons. The sample consisted of peripheral blood. The source is a woman aged 35 to 49 with COVID-19, enrolled during active disease.

This chain's CDR3 is CAWATGSSGNTIYF. Here the CDR3 DNA reads TGTGCCTGGGCTACAGGGAGCTCTGGAAACACCATATATTTT. The chain links TRBV30 to TRBJ1-3; D possibly corresponds to TRBD1 (6 bases). Germline-derived CDR1 and CDR2 are GTSNPN and SVGIG (reference sequence). V was shortened by 5 bases and J by 0 bases, with 11 bases between the two germline ends. This CDR3 is built from 14 residues.

The rearrangement uses TRBV5-8 and TRBJ1-2; 10 bases line up with TRBD1. The CDR3 runs to 18 residues. After removal of 0 bases from V and 1 base from J, the junction contained 9 bases not matched to a gene. CDR1 and CDR2 from the germline V gene are SGHTS and YDEGEE. The CDR3 region has the DNA TGTGCCAGCAGCTTGGAGAGGGACAGGGGTGGATTTAACTATGGCTACACCTTC. Its protein product is CASSLERDRGGFNYGYTF.

The chain employs TRBV6-5 and TRBJ2-5, with TRBD2 as a possible D gene (5 bases). V was shortened by 7 bases and J by 0 bases, with 12 bases between the two germline ends. CDR3 length: 14 amino acids. Looked up from germline, CDR1 is MNHEY and CDR2 is SVGAGI. CDR3 in amino acids: CASKSGTNQETQYF. The CDR3 DNA reads as TGTGCCAGCAAAAGCGGTACTAACCAAGAGACCCAGTACTTC.

This clone was observed a single time. The rearrangement joins TRBV7-2 to TRBJ2-3; 12 nucleotides agree with TRBD2. The V gene end was trimmed by 4 bases and the J gene end by 7 bases; junction bases not matched to a gene: 18. The CDR3 loop spans 19 amino acids. Germline values: CDR1 SGHTA, CDR2 FQGNSA. This CDR3 reads CASSSSSLWTSGKVNTQYF. The CDR3, as DNA: TGTGCCAGCAGCTCATCGTCACTTTGGACTAGCGGGAAAGTAAATACGCAGTATTTT.

This clone has only one observation. This sequence joins TRBV12-5 and TRBJ2-7; D might be TRBD2 (6 bases). The V and J ends lost 8 bases and 3 bases respectively, with 14 bases between them. Germline CDR1 LGHNT, CDR2 FRNRAP. There are 13 residues in the CDR3. DNA of the CDR3: TGTGCTAGTTTTGGGTCCGGGGGCTACGAGCAGTACTTC. Protein: CASFGSGGYEQYF.

This clone is a singleton in its sample. The chain recombines TRBV7-9 with TRBJ2-1, with a weak D call TRBD2 (5 bases). This CDR3 is 12 amino acids long. Germline V gene data show CDR1 as SEHNR and CDR2 as FQNEAQ (reference sequence). The V gene lost 11 bases and the J gene lost 5 bases, with 13 bases spanning the gap. CDR3 DNA sequence: TGTGCCCGCGGACTTAACAACAATGAGCAGTTCTTC. Translated: CARGLNNNEQFF. Full variable domain (missing parts from reference TRBV7-9 and TRBJ2-1): DTGVSQNPRHKITKRGQNVTFRCDPISEHNRLYWYRQTLGQGPEFLTYFQNEAQLEKSRLLSDRFSAERPKGSFSTLEIQRTEQGDSAMYLCARGLNNNEQFFGPGTRLTVL.

This clone was detected once. The genes are TRBV18 and TRBJ1-1; tentatively, D is TRBD1 (5 bases). This CDR3 is 15 amino acids long. V lost 3 bases to trimming and J lost 5 bases, with 16 bases between them. Looked up from germline, CDR1 is KGHSH and CDR2 is LQKENI. CDR3 amino acids: CASSPLRGSETEAFF. The CDR3 DNA is TGTGCCAGCTCACCTCTAAGGGGAAGTGAAACTGAAGCTTTCTTT.

This clone occurred once. The J gene is TRBJ2-2, the V gene TRBV11-1, with 10 nucleotides matching TRBD1. The CDR3 runs to 16 residues. The germline gives CDR1 SGHAT, CDR2 FQDESV (reference sequence). The J segment lost 3 bases and the V segment lost 5 bases, leaving 6 bases of the junction unmatched. The CDR3 coding sequence is TGTGCCAGCAGCCCATGGACAGGGGGGGACACCGGGGAGCTGTTTTTT. Translation: CASSPWTGGDTGELFF.

The chain is built from TRBV27 and TRBJ1-6, with no clear D. This CDR3 spans 13 amino acids. V was clipped by 2 bases and J by 13 bases, with 12 bases between them. CDR1 and CDR2 from the germline V gene are MNHEY and SMNVEV (reference sequence). The chain's CDR3 is CASSLLQLWPLHF. The CDR3 nucleotides are TGTGCCAGCAGTTTACTACAGCTTTGGCCCCTCCACTTT.

J is TRBJ1-2 and V is TRBV13, with 9 bases identical to TRBD1. V was pared by 5 bases and J by 6 bases, with 13 bases of the junction left unmatched. CDR1 and CDR2 from the germline V gene are PRHDT and FYEKMQ (reference sequence). This CDR3 is built from 16 residues. CDR3 amino acids: CASSPRTGDEGNGYTF. The CDR3, as DNA: TGTGCCAGCAGCCCAAGGACAGGGGACGAAGGGAATGGCTACACCTTC.

The V gene is TRBV27, the J gene TRBJ1-2; D is undetermined. Germline assignment: CDR1 MNHEY and CDR2 SMNVEV (reference sequence). The CDR3 is 13 amino acids. Between the trimmed V and J ends, which lost 0 bases and 7 bases, there was a span of 9 bases. DNA of the CDR3: TGTGCCAGCAGTTTATCGTCGGGGTCTGGCTACACCTTC. Its protein product is CASSLSSGSGYTF.

The chain employs TRBV7-2 and TRBJ1-6; D possibly corresponds to TRBD1 (6 bases). Between the trimmed V and J ends, which lost 5 bases and 7 bases, there was a span of 9 bases. The CDR3 spans 13 residues. Germline assignment: CDR1 SGHTA and CDR2 FQGNSA. CDR3 in DNA: TGTGCCAGCAGCCGCGGACAGAATTCACCCCTCCACTTT. Protein product: CASSRGQNSPLHF.

The rearrangement joins TRBV19 to TRBJ1-6, with 8 positions matching TRBD1. Germline values: CDR1 LNHDA, CDR2 SQIVND (reference sequence). This CDR3 is built from 15 residues. Unmatched junction bases numbered 7, after V lost 5 bases and J lost 7 bases. This chain's CDR3 is CASSPGQGKNSPLHF. The DNA for the CDR3 is TGTGCCAGTAGTCCTGGACAGGGTAAAAATTCACCCCTCCACTTT.

This chain links TRBV2 with TRBJ1-2; 9 bases align to TRBD1. Unmatched junction bases numbered 6, after V lost 6 bases and J lost 7 bases. The CDR3 extends over 13 amino acids. Germline V CDR1 and CDR2: SNHLY, FYNNEI. CDR3: CASRGQGLSGYTF. CDR3 sequence (DNA): TGTGCCAGCAGGGGACAGGGCCTAAGTGGCTACACCTTC.

J is TRBJ1-6 and V is TRBV6-4; 10 nucleotides match TRBD1. The CDR3 is made up of 13 amino acids. The V segment lost 6 bases and the J segment 11 bases; nucleotides outside the gene matches: 4. Germline V lookup: CDR1 MRHNA, CDR2 SNTAGT. CDR3 amino acids: CASSGQGGTPLHF. The CDR3 DNA follows: TGTGCCAGCAGCGGACAGGGGGGAACACCCCTCCACTTT.

The V call is TRBV7-9, the J call TRBJ1-2; no reliable D call. This CDR3 contains 12 residues. V dropped 6 bases and J dropped 8 bases, with 13 bases sitting between them. From germline, CDR1 is SEHNR and CDR2 FQNEAQ (reference sequence). The chain's CDR3 is CASRSGYRGYTF. The CDR3 bases are TGTGCCAGCAGGTCAGGTTACCGGGGCTACACCTTC.

A few counts support this clone. This chain uses TRBV28 with TRBJ1-2, with no clear D. This CDR3 region has 12 residues. Trimming left V 6 bases short and J 8 bases short, with 13 bases between. The V gene's germline CDR1 is MDHEN and CDR2 SYDVKM. The CDR3 sequence is CASSPIGRGYTF. CDR3 nucleotides: TGTGCCAGCAGCCCCATCGGTCGGGGCTACACCTTC.

CDR3 bases: TGCGCCAGCAGTAGCGGGGCAGCAGCAAACACCGGGGAGCTGTTTTTT. Protein product: CASSSGAAANTGELFF. V gene TRBV5-1 combines with J gene TRBJ2-2, with 8 bases fitting TRBD2. The germline gives CDR1 SGHRS, CDR2 YFSETQ. This CDR3 is 16 amino acids long. J gave up 2 bases and V 5 bases, and 8 bases lay outside the gene matches.

This clone was counted once. The chain recombines TRBV5-1 with TRBJ2-5; 7 nucleotides align to TRBD1. The germline V gene has CDR1 SGHRS and CDR2 YFSETQ. The CDR3 length is 13 residues. With 5 bases clipped from V and 4 bases from J, the junction kept 5 bases outside the gene matches. CDR3 protein: CASSPGQVETQYF. CDR3 nucleotides: TGCGCCAGCAGTCCAGGACAGGTAGAGACCCAGTACTTC.

The rearrangement links TRBV5-1 to TRBJ1-1, with TRBD1 matching over 7 bases. The ends lost 7 bases at V and 4 bases at J; junction bases unmatched: 16. The CDR3 extends over 16 amino acids. Germline loops: CDR1 SGHRS, CDR2 YFSETQ. The CDR3 here is CASGTGSPSGGTEAFF. The CDR3 nucleotides are TGCGCCAGCGGAACAGGATCCCCTTCAGGGGGCACTGAAGCTTTCTTT.

V usage is TRBV7-9 and J usage is TRBJ2-2, with a weak D call TRBD2 (6 bases). The V gene lost 6 bases and the J gene lost 3 bases, with 17 bases spanning the gap. Germline CDR1 reads SEHNR; CDR2 reads FQNEAQ (reference sequence). CDR3 length: 16 amino acids. CDR3 bases: TGTGCCAGCAGTCACGGGGGATCACCCTACACCGGGGAGCTGTTTTTT. Translating it yields CASSHGGSPYTGELFF.

In its sample, this clone was seen once. The genes are TRBV10-3 and TRBJ2-7; weak D call: TRBD1 (8 bases). CDR1 is ENHRY and CDR2 is SYGVKD in the germline V gene. V lost 6 bases to trimming and J lost 2 bases, with 17 bases between them. CDR3 length: 15 amino acids. The CDR3 sequence is CAISYRGGYTYEQYF. DNA of the CDR3: TGTGCCATCAGCTACAGGGGGGGCTATACCTACGAGCAGTACTTC.

The J gene is TRBJ2-7, the V gene TRBV7-2; 8 positions match TRBD2. From germline, CDR1 is SGHTA and CDR2 FQGNSA. Losses at the gene ends were 5 bases for V and 4 bases for J; bases not matched to a gene: 10. The CDR3 covers 15 residues. The DNA for the CDR3 is TGTGCCAGCAGCCAACGGAGCGGGGGAGGGTACGAGCAGTACTTC. This gives the protein CASSQRSGGGYEQYF.

The V gene is TRBV9, the J gene TRBJ2-7; 10 bases align to TRBD2. This CDR3 is built from 15 residues. V trimming: 4 bases; J trimming: 4 bases; junction bases outside the gene matches: 8. Germline CDR1 and CDR2: SGDLS and YYNGEE. CDR3 loop: CASSPNSGGGYEQYF. CDR3 bases: TGTGCCAGCAGCCCCAACAGCGGGGGGGGTTACGAGCAGTACTTC.

This clone has ten or more counts. This rearrangement joins TRBV15 to TRBJ2-6; tentatively, D is TRBD1 (6 bases). Germline loops: CDR1 LNHNV, CDR2 YYDKDF (reference sequence). CDR3 length: 16 amino acids. The V end was cut by 0 bases, the J end by 0 bases, with 6 bases between. The CDR3, as DNA: TGTGCCACCAGCAGAGAAGGGGGCTCTGGGGCCAACGTCCTGACTTTC. This gives the protein CATSREGGSGANVLTF.

This clone was counted a few times. The V call is TRBV18, the J call TRBJ1-4; possible D gene TRBD1, 5 bases. Germline V gene lookup returns CDR1 KGHSH and CDR2 LQKENI. This CDR3 is built from 13 residues. The ends were cut back, 3 bases at V and 8 bases at J, with 10 bases in the middle. The DNA of the CDR3 is TGTGCCAGCTCACCGGGGCCAGAAGAAAAACTGTTTTTT. This encodes CASSPGPEEKLFF.

A few counts support this clone. V gene TRBV11-2 combines with J gene TRBJ2-1; 7 bases agree with TRBD1. The V gene's germline CDR1 is SGHAT and CDR2 FQNNGV. The CDR3 is 16 residues long. The junction had 13 bases not matched to a gene; V was cut back by 5 bases and J by 6 bases. Here the CDR3 DNA reads TGTGCCAGCAGCCAGATGGGACAGACCTACCGCAATGAGCAGTTCTTC. Translating it yields CASSQMGQTYRNEQFF.